One and the same sample provided the 10 T cell receptor beta chains below, sequenced in a study of T cell clones after liver transplantation. The table came from immunoSEQ multiplex PCR; TCRdb's copy has only in-frame clones and leaves some out. The sample comprises more than 95,000 clones, 80% to 90% of which are singletons, and approximately 2.9% rests with the top ten. The sample consisted of CD4+ T cells from blood, taken 45 to 50 months after liver transplant. Every receptor here comes from a human patient who received a liver transplant. A subset of T cells may come from the graft donor.

This clone was detected only a few times. The chain has TRBV7-2 and TRBJ2-5, with D possibly being TRBD1 or TRBD2 (5 bases each). Germline lookup yields CDR1 SGHTA and CDR2 FQGNSA. The V end lost 2 bases, the J end lost 5 bases, and 18 bases lay between the germline ends. The CDR3 runs 16 residues. This chain's CDR3 is CASSLTEGLILETQYF. In DNA form, the CDR3 reads TGTGCCAGCAGCTTAACAGAGGGGCTCATTCTGGAGACCCAGTACTTC. The full variable domain, rest sourced from reference TRBV7-2 and TRBJ2-5, is GAGVSQSPSNKVTEKGKDVELRCDPISGHTALYWYRQSLGQGLEFLIYFQGNSAPDKSGLPSDRFSAERTGGSVSTLTIQRTQQEDSAVYLCASSLTEGLILETQYFGPGTRLLVL.

The chain employs TRBV18 and TRBJ1-4; D may be TRBD1 (5 bases). The V and J ends lost 4 bases and 7 bases respectively, with 10 bases between them. CDR3 length equals 13 residues. The germline V gene encodes CDR1 KGHSH and CDR2 LQKENI. The CDR3 DNA reads as TGTGCCAGCTCACAACAGGAATCTGAAAAACTGTTTTTT. Translating it yields CASSQQESEKLFF.

This rearrangement joins TRBV15 to TRBJ2-1; unclear D gene. This CDR3 region has 13 residues. V lost 0 bases to trimming and J lost 8 bases, with 8 bases between them. Looked up from germline, CDR1 is LNHNV and CDR2 is YYDKDF (reference sequence). CDR3 residues: CATSRDRQDEQFF. CDR3 nucleotides: TGTGCCACCAGCAGAGATCGGCAGGATGAGCAGTTCTTC.

The chain carries TRBV7-3 and TRBJ2-1; TRBD1 is a possible D gene (6 bases). The CDR3 runs 15 residues. Per germline, CDR1 SGHTA and CDR2 FQGTGA. The V and J ends lost 5 bases and 4 bases respectively, with 15 bases between them. CDR3 sequence (DNA): TGTGCCAGCAGCACCAGGGGAGACAGTTACAATGAGCAGTTCTTC. It specifies CASSTRGDSYNEQFF.

About this clone: This sample includes further DNA sequences coding for the same CDR3. This chain joins TRBV5-1 and TRBJ1-1, with no clear D. Germline V gene lookup returns CDR1 SGHRS and CDR2 YFSETQ. The CDR3 has 14 amino acids. The ends were cut back, 1 base at V and 1 base at J, with 8 bases in the middle. The CDR3 loop reads CASSLNRGNTEAFF. Written as DNA, the CDR3 is TGCGCCAGCAGCTTGAATCGGGGGAACACTGAAGCTTTCTTT.

This clone was seen only a few times. This chain uses TRBV5-1 with TRBJ2-3; possibly TRBD1 or TRBD2 for D (6 bases each). This CDR3 has 15 amino acids. Germline V gives CDR1 SGHRS, CDR2 YFSETQ. Trimming stripped 4 bases from V and 3 bases from J, with 15 bases between. The CDR3 DNA sequence: TGCGCCAGCAGCCCCCTGAGAGGGGGGACAGATACGCAGTATTTT. Residues: CASSPLRGGTDTQYF.

The genes are TRBV7-3 and TRBJ2-2; 8 bases are a match to TRBD1. CDR1 SGHTA and CDR2 FQGTGA come from the germline V gene. This CDR3 region has 16 residues. V lost 2 bases, J lost 1 base, and 3 bases stayed unmatched. CDR3 bases: TGTGCCAGCAGCTTAGTTGGGACAGGGAACACCGGGGAGCTGTTTTTT. This codes for CASSLVGTGNTGELFF.

The chain uses TRBV5-1 and TRBJ2-2; 8 bases line up with TRBD2. From germline, CDR1 is SGHRS and CDR2 YFSETQ. V lost 2 bases and J lost 4; bases outside the gene matches: 13. The CDR3 totals 18 residues. The CDR3 spells CASSFIGRAGIGTGELFF. CDR3 DNA: TGCGCCAGCAGCTTCATCGGGAGGGCCGGTATCGGCACCGGGGAGCTGTTTTTT.

This rearrangement joins TRBV15 to TRBJ2-5, with 10 positions matching TRBD2. The CDR3 spans 17 residues. Germline V CDR1 and CDR2: LNHNV, YYDKDF (reference sequence). Trimming took 7 bases from V and 5 from J; bases not matched to a gene: 16. The CDR3 DNA is TGTGCCACCACCGCGAGGGGAAGCGGGAGGGCCGGGGAGACCCAGTACTTC. It codes for CATTARGSGRAGETQYF.

This chain links TRBV19 with TRBJ2-1; unclear D gene. V was cut by 7 bases and J by 4 bases, with 11 bases left in between. Per germline, CDR1 LNHDA and CDR2 SQIVND (reference sequence). The CDR3 has 13 amino acids. The chain's CDR3 is CASTPDGYNEQFF. The CDR3 DNA follows: TGTGCCAGTACCCCCGACGGATACAATGAGCAGTTCTTC.